This section outlines one T cell receptor (beta chain) sequence together with its context. Antigen: not known. The ends were cut back, 7 bases at V and 0 bases at J, with 16 bases in the middle. The CDR3 runs 17 residues. CDR1 and CDR2 from the germline V gene are MNHNY and SVGAGI (reference sequence). Three rounds of nested PCR, following a modified ARM-PCR protocol, produced the TCRbeta library. TCRdb used MiXCR to reprocess the multiplex PCR reads, holding one entry per CDR3 protein. Among fewer than 100,000 distinct CDR3 sequences, 72% were seen once, and the ten largest hold around 9.6%. The template was RNA from unsorted bulk tissue. Newly diagnosed lung cancer patients had thoracic surgery in China, August–late 2014, without prior chemotherapy. These data originate in a study of tumor and adjacent non-tumor tissue in lung cancer. The wider study: On average, productive TCRbeta reads reached roughly 4.2 million per sample. Study results and limitations: Significantly higher TCR diversity was found in tumor than normal lung.

Input material: lung tumor tissue. This rearrangement joins TRBV6-6 to TRBJ2-6; D is uncertain. This receptor was identified in a woman aged 35 to 49 with non-small cell lung cancer. In DNA, the CDR3 is TGTGCCAGCACGCCATCGACTGTGATCTCTGGGGCCAACGTCCTGACTTTC. Translation gives CASTPSTVISGANVLTF.